The rows below give T cell receptor beta chains drawn from one sample of a study of T-cell memory formation after mild COVID-19. TCRdb fed the 5' RACE reads into MiXCR, producing one record per CDR3 protein. The sample has under 650,000 distinct CDR3 sequences, about 20% seen once. Sequences were obtained from PBMCs or a T cell subset sorted from them (not recorded which). The receptors originated from an adult woman who had mild COVID-19 (a few samples of this study predate the infection). Cell type and time point are not known. Each CDR3 is given with its conserved first and last residue. A D gene is named only where the DNA matches it firmly. A row's size may be missing; if present it is once, few, many or a size class.

DNA: TGCGCCAGCAGCTTGGGACAGGGAATGGCCTACGAGCAGTACTTC
CDR3: CASSLGQGMAYEQYF
J: TRBJ2-7
D: TRBD1
size: -
V: TRBV5-1

DNA: TGCGCCAGCAGCGGGGGGGACAGCAGTTACAATGAGCAGTTCTTC
CDR3: CASSGGDSSYNEQFF
J: TRBJ2-1
D: -
size: few
V: TRBV5-1

DNA: TGTGCCAGCAGCCACCTGGAGGTCCCAGGGACTGAAGCTTTCTTT
CDR3: CASSHLEVPGTEAFF
J: TRBJ1-1
D: -
size: few
V: TRBV3-1

DNA: TGTGCCAGCACCGTCAGGGGGCGCAAAGCTAACTATGGCTACACCTTC
CDR3: CASTVRGRKANYGYTF
J: TRBJ1-2
D: -
size: few
V: TRBV21-1

DNA: TGTGCCAGCAGCCACACAGGGCTTTATGAGCAGTTCTTC
CDR3: CASSHTGLYEQFF
J: TRBJ2-1
D: -
size: -
V: TRBV14

DNA: TGCAGTGCTAGAGCGGCACGGACAGGGAGGAATGAAAAACTGTTTTTT
CDR3: CSARAARTGRNEKLFF
J: TRBJ1-4
D: TRBD1
size: -
V: TRBV20-1

DNA: TGTGCCAGCAGCGTAGATCTCGGGAACACTGAAGCTTTCTTT
CDR3: CASSVDLGNTEAFF
J: TRBJ1-1
D: -
size: few
V: TRBV9

DNA: TGCAGCGTTGAAGATCCGACAGGGTTCGCCGGGGAGCTGTTTTTT
CDR3: CSVEDPTGFAGELFF
J: TRBJ2-2
D: TRBD1
size: many
V: TRBV29-1

DNA: TGCAGTGCTGACGGACAAGCGACCTCTGGAAACACCATATATTTT
CDR3: CSADGQATSGNTIYF
J: TRBJ1-3
D: -
size: -
V: TRBV20-1

DNA: TGTGCCAGCAGCTTAGCGCCCTCGACAGGGCGGGGCGAGCAGTACTTC
CDR3: CASSLAPSTGRGEQYF
J: TRBJ2-7
D: -
size: -
V: TRBV7-9

DNA: TGTGCCAGCAGTAGCCTTGGAGTAACCTACAATGAGCAGTTCTTC
CDR3: CASSSLGVTYNEQFF
J: TRBJ2-1
D: -
size: few
V: TRBV27

DNA: TGTGCCTGGAATGAGGGGAGGGGCACCGGGGAGCTGTTTTTT
CDR3: CAWNEGRGTGELFF
J: TRBJ2-2
D: TRBD2
size: few
V: TRBV30

DNA: TGCGCCAGCAGCCAAGATATCCAGGGGGCATATGGCTACACCTTC
CDR3: CASSQDIQGAYGYTF
J: TRBJ1-2
D: TRBD1
size: few
V: TRBV4-3

DNA: TGTGCCAGCAGCCCCGGGACCCCGGGCGAGACCCAGTACTTC
CDR3: CASSPGTPGETQYF
J: TRBJ2-5
D: -
size: few
V: TRBV11-2